The next 23 T cell receptor beta chains were all read from a single sample in a study of Ad26.COV2.S vaccination and SARS-CoV-2 variants. Specified treatment: around 19 received Ad26.COV2.S at low or high dose, single or two shots; 5 received placebo; per-sample allocation not given. At day 63 after the first vaccine or placebo injection, samples were drawn. The method was immunoSEQ multiplex PCR; TCRdb's version includes in-frame clones alone and lacks a portion of them. The sample lists approximately 450,000 clones, 75% to 95% occurring once. Sequencing used peripheral blood, obtained in a trial of Ad26.COV2.S vaccine versus placebo. The receptors here all came from a person aged 18-65 years who received the Ad26.COV2.S COVID-19 vaccine or a placebo.

The CDR3 bases are TGTGCCAGCAGTGAATTCGCAACTTCCAGCAATGAGCAGTTCTTC. It translates to CASSEFATSSNEQFF. J is TRBJ2-1 and V is TRBV2; D is unresolved. Looked up from germline, CDR1 is SNHLY and CDR2 is FYNNEI. CDR3 size: 15 residues. The ends were cut back, 2 bases at V and 6 bases at J, with 14 bases in the middle.

The genes are TRBV12-3 or TRBV12-4 and TRBJ2-7; 7 positions agree with TRBD2. The CDR3 has 13 amino acids. V lost 5 bases and J lost 3; bases outside the gene matches: 4. The CDR3 DNA sequence: TGTGCCAGCAGTGCTGGACTAGACTACGAGCAGTACTTC. This translates into CASSAGLDYEQYF.

This clone has only one observation. The chain employs TRBV20-1 and TRBJ2-5; 8 nucleotides line up with TRBD2. V was pared by 3 bases and J by 4 bases, with 7 bases of the junction left unmatched. The CDR3 is 14 amino acids. The germline CDR1 and CDR2 sequences are DFQATT and SNEGSKA (reference sequence). The CDR3 sequence: CSASNGLARETQYF. The CDR3 DNA follows: TGCAGTGCTAGTAACGGACTAGCTCGAGAGACCCAGTACTTC.

V and J are TRBV5-1 and TRBJ2-3; the D is unclear. Trimming stripped 3 bases from V and 0 bases from J, with 14 bases between. CDR1 SGHRS and CDR2 YFSETQ come from the germline V gene. The CDR3 is 16 residues long. The CDR3 reads CASSYLTPHSTDTQYF. In nucleotides, the CDR3 is TGCGCCAGCAGCTACTTGACACCTCATAGCACAGATACGCAGTATTTT.

The chain carries TRBV30 and TRBJ2-7, with TRBD1 matching over 8 bases. Losses at the gene ends were 0 bases for V and 6 bases for J; bases not matched to a gene: 7. In germline, CDR1 is GTSNPN, CDR2 SVGIG (reference sequence). The CDR3 sequence is 14 residues long. For the CDR3, the DNA is TGTGCCTGGAGTGTACTACAGGGGGGTGGCGAGCAGTACTTC. Its translation is CAWSVLQGGGEQYF.

V usage is TRBV6-2 or TRBV6-3 and J usage is TRBJ2-7; 7 bases agree with TRBD1. In germline, CDR1 is MNHEY, CDR2 SVGEGT. The trim removed 5 bases at V and 4 bases at J, leaving 11 bases unmatched. This CDR3 region has 15 residues. CDR3 amino acids: CASSITGDTGYEQYF. DNA of the CDR3: TGTGCCAGCAGTATAACAGGGGATACGGGTTACGAGCAGTACTTC.

This rearrangement joins TRBV20-1 to TRBJ2-5; no reliable D call. CDR1 DFQATT and CDR2 SNEGSKA come from the germline V gene (reference sequence). The germline V and J ends were trimmed by 3 bases and 2 bases, with 13 bases remaining between them. The CDR3 is made up of 14 amino acids. The CDR3 coding sequence is TGCAGTGCTAGTATCGACTTATCACAAGAGACCCAGTACTTC. Its translation is CSASIDLSQETQYF.

The rearrangement links TRBV30 to TRBJ2-5, with 7 bases fitting TRBD1. CDR1 and CDR2 from the germline V gene are GTSNPN and SVGIG (reference sequence). The CDR3 is made up of 13 amino acids. Trimming took 2 bases from V and 4 from J; bases not matched to a gene: 4. The CDR3 nucleotides are TGTGCCTGGAGTCCAGGGGGTACAGAGACCCAGTACTTC. This encodes CAWSPGGTETQYF.

The chain is built from TRBV5-4 and TRBJ1-1; D is possibly TRBD1 (5 bases). Germline-derived CDR1 and CDR2 are SGHNT and YYREEE (reference sequence). The CDR3 runs to 14 residues. Trimming shortened V by 4 bases and J by 0 bases, and 10 bases separated the two germline ends. DNA of the CDR3: TGTGCCAGCAGCCAGGGACCGCTGAACACTGAAGCTTTCTTT. Translated: CASSQGPLNTEAFF.

The chain uses TRBV7-2 and TRBJ2-7, with D perhaps assigned TRBD1 or TRBD2 (5 bases each). The CDR3 runs to 14 residues. CDR1 is SGHTA, CDR2 FQGNSA, per germline. V lost 3 bases and J 5 bases, leaving 14 bases between the germline ends. CDR3 nucleotide sequence: TGTGCCAGCAGCTTTCGGGGTCAGGGCGACGAGCAGTACTTC. Protein sequence: CASSFRGQGDEQYF.

V usage is TRBV12-3 or TRBV12-4 and J usage is TRBJ2-7; 10 bases align to TRBD1. This CDR3 region has 13 residues. V dropped 6 bases and J dropped 6; count of bases not matched to a gene: 5. The CDR3 reads CASRSGQGVEQYF. The CDR3 bases are TGTGCCAGCAGATCTGGACAGGGGGTCGAGCAGTACTTC.

About this clone itself: One end of the junction does not line up with germline, which may come from a read error. The J gene is TRBJ1-2, the V gene TRBV6-5; D uncertain. This CDR3 region has 14 residues. Germline CDR1 MNHEY, CDR2 SVGAGI. CDR3 nucleotide sequence: TGTGCCAGCAGTTACAGGAGTGTTGCCTATGACTACACCTTC. As protein: CASSYRSVAYDYTF.

This clone was seen more than once but under ten times. The V and J genes are TRBV6-5 and TRBJ1-2; D remains unclear. Germline values: CDR1 MNHEY, CDR2 SVGAGI. V lost 2 bases, J lost 2 bases, and 12 bases lay in between. CDR3 length: 15 amino acids. The CDR3 spells CASSYEGVNNYGYTF. The CDR3 coding sequence is TGTGCCAGCAGTTACGAGGGAGTTAACAACTATGGCTACACCTTC.

V is TRBV6-4 and J is TRBJ2-1; D is unresolved. This CDR3 spans 16 amino acids. The V gene lost 0 bases and the J gene lost 2 bases, with 11 bases spanning the gap. CDR1 and CDR2 from the germline V gene are MRHNA and SNTAGT. The CDR3 spells CASSDSGSRPYNEQFF. The DNA of the CDR3 is TGTGCCAGCAGTGACTCGGGGTCCCGGCCCTACAATGAGCAGTTCTTC.

The CDR3 is CASTLSSYNSPLHF. In nucleotides, the CDR3 is TGTGCCAGCACCCTGAGCTCCTATAATTCACCCCTCCACTTT. This rearrangement joins TRBV27 to TRBJ1-6; D call uncertain. V lost 7 bases to trimming and J lost 0 bases, with 7 bases between them. This CDR3 spans 14 amino acids. The germline V gene has CDR1 MNHEY and CDR2 SMNVEV (reference sequence).

The chain has TRBV30 and TRBJ2-1; 9 bases align to TRBD2. The junction had 4 bases not matched to a gene; V was cut back by 4 bases and J by 0 bases. Germline loops: CDR1 GTSNPN, CDR2 SVGIG (reference sequence). The CDR3 has 15 residues. The CDR3 sequence is CAWKSGRSSYNEQFF. The CDR3 bases are TGTGCCTGGAAAAGCGGGAGGAGCTCCTACAATGAGCAGTTCTTC. Supplemented by reference TRBV30 and TRBJ2-1, the full variable domain reads SQTIHQWPATLVQPVGSPLSLECTVEGTSNPNLYWYRQAAGRGLQLLFYSVGIGQISSEVPQNLSASRPQDRQFILSSKKLLLSDSGFYLCAWKSGRSSYNEQFFGPGTRLTVL.

J is TRBJ2-1 and V is TRBV18; TRBD2 agrees at 8 bases. With 6 bases clipped from V and 5 bases from J, the junction kept 9 bases outside the gene matches. This CDR3 region has 15 residues. Germline assignment: CDR1 KGHSH and CDR2 LQKENI. The CDR3 nucleotides are TGTGCCAGCTCGCTCAGCGGGAGTACGGACAATGAGCAGTTCTTC. This encodes CASSLSGSTDNEQFF.

The chain joins TRBV19 to TRBJ1-1; perhaps TRBD1 as D (6 bases). V shed 5 bases and J shed 0 bases, with 16 bases lying between them. The CDR3 has 16 residues. Per germline, CDR1 LNHDA and CDR2 SQIVND (reference sequence). The CDR3 spells CASSSARGRMNTEAFF. In DNA form, the CDR3 reads TGTGCCAGTAGTTCCGCCAGGGGCAGGATGAACACTGAAGCTTTCTTT. Using reference TRBV19 and TRBJ1-1 for the parts outside the CDR3, the full variable domain is DGGITQSPKYLFRKEGQNVTLSCEQNLNHDAMYWYRQDPGQGLRLIYYSQIVNDFQKGDIAEGYSVSREKKESFPLTVTSAQKNPTAFYLCASSSARGRMNTEAFFGQGTRLTVV.

The rearrangement links TRBV7-9 to TRBJ2-7; TRBD1 matches 10 bases. CDR3 length equals 15 residues. Germline CDR1 is SEHNR and CDR2 is FQNEAQ (reference sequence). J was trimmed by 3 bases and V by 0 bases; bases with no gene match: 2. CDR3 sequence reads: CASSLAGQGIYEQYF. The CDR3, as DNA: TGTGCCAGCAGCTTAGCGGGACAGGGGATCTACGAGCAGTACTTC.

This sequence joins TRBV28 and TRBJ1-1; D gene ambiguous. The CDR3 is made up of 12 amino acids. Germline CDR1 MDHEN, CDR2 SYDVKM. The germline V and J ends were trimmed by 6 bases and 1 base, with 6 bases remaining between them. CDR3: CASRVTNTEAFF. The CDR3 DNA reads TGTGCCAGCAGGGTAACGAACACTGAAGCTTTCTTT. The full variable domain, with the rest looked up from reference TRBV28 and TRBJ1-1, is DVKVTQSSRYLVKRTGEKVFLECVQDMDHENMFWYRQDPGLGLRLIYFSYDVKMKEKGDIPEGYSVSREKKERFSLILESASTNQTSMYLCASRVTNTEAFFGQGTRLTVV.

On this clone itself: An end of the junction does not agree with germline; a read error may underlie this. The chain joins TRBV7-7 to TRBJ2-5, with TRBD1 identical over 7 bases. The CDR3 is made up of 15 amino acids. Germline CDR1 and CDR2: SSHAT and FNYEAQ (reference sequence). CDR3: CASSPRQGAYETQYF. The CDR3, as DNA: TGTGCTAGCAGCCCACGACAGGGCGCTTACGAGACCCAGTACTTC.

The V gene is TRBV2, the J gene TRBJ2-1; TRBD2 matches at 8 bases. The CDR3 runs to 12 residues. The V gene end was trimmed by 2 bases and the J gene end by 12 bases; junction bases not matched to a gene: 3. Germline CDR1 SNHLY, CDR2 FYNNEI. For the CDR3, the DNA is TGTGCCAGCAGTGAACTCGCGGGAGGGCAGTTCTTC. Translating it yields CASSELAGGQFF.

This chain uses TRBV27 with TRBJ2-7, with 9 nucleotides matching TRBD2. CDR1 MNHEY and CDR2 SMNVEV come from the germline V gene (reference sequence). The trim removed 0 bases at V and 6 bases at J, leaving 9 bases unmatched. The CDR3 has 16 amino acids. The CDR3 sequence is CASSLSWASGKFEQYF. The CDR3, as DNA: TGTGCCAGCAGTTTATCCTGGGCTAGCGGGAAGTTCGAGCAGTACTTC.